This T cell receptor (beta chain) is from a study of T cells in Graves' hyperthyroidism and ophthalmopathy. V shed 6 bases and J 5 bases; nucleotides not matched to a gene: 7. Germline V CDR1 and CDR2: MDHEN, SYDVKM. This CDR3 has 14 amino acids. In making diagnoses, clinical symptoms, serum thyroxine and TRAb, thyroid ultrasound and orbital computed tomography were all used. The source material, RNA transcripts, was used to amplify TCR beta CDR3 regions. The HTBI primer set was used in a first-round RT-PCR of the TCR CDR3. TCRdb reprocessed the multiplex PCR reads with MiXCR, giving one entry per CDR3 protein. The top ten hold approximately 44% of the sample, which has approximately 510,000 distinct CDR3 sequences, 46% seen once.

This clonotype originated in an adult woman with Graves' disease, either hyperthyroidism or ophthalmopathy (not recorded which). The J gene is TRBJ1-1, the V gene TRBV28; TRBD1 aligns across 9 bases. Specimen: peripheral blood or thyroid tissue (not recorded which). CDR3 region: CASSHRGLLTEAFF. CDR3 nucleotide sequence: TGTGCCAGCAGCCACAGGGGGCTTCTAACTGAAGCTTTCTTT.